This T cell receptor beta chain was observed in a study of blood T cell repertoires in COVID-19. Study as a whole: Material from acute and convalescent COVID-19 was sourced from the United States, Italy and Spain.

Participants came from about 23 US areas, aged about 18 to 90 years. In the original workflow: Reference gene primers were amplified, and this amplification served to estimate nucleated cell counts. Clones were read by immunoSEQ multiplex PCR, and TCRdb kept only the in-frame ones, dropping some. V, J and clone size were drawn from that table, and D and trimming were deduced from the DNA. Altogether fewer than 250,000 clones are present, over 80% being singletons, with the ten largest covering 2% to 3%. The origin of this receptor is a woman between 25 and 40 years old with acute COVID-19. The source material was PBMCs or T cells enriched from blood (not recorded which).

CDR3 protein: CASSLASDRGETQYF. The CDR3 coding sequence is TGCGCCAGCAGCTTGGCCTCGGACAGGGGAGAGACCCAGTACTTC. This chain joins TRBV5-1 and TRBJ2-5, with TRBD1 matching 9 bases. The CDR3 is 15 amino acids. The germline V gene encodes CDR1 SGHRS and CDR2 YFSETQ. After removal of 0 bases from V and 4 bases from J, the junction contained 4 bases not matched to a gene.